The next 23 T cell receptor beta chains were all read from a single sample in a study of cytomegalovirus exposure and HLA in healthy donors. This table comes from immunoSEQ multiplex PCR, and its TCRdb copy is limited to in-frame clones, with some not included. The table has a few hundred thousand clones, about nine tenths seen once; the top ten hold 0.75% to 0.85%. Specimen: PBMCs. All receptors derive from a woman under 30 in good health and CMV-seronegative.

This rearrangement joins TRBV29-1 to TRBJ2-1; the match to TRBD2 covers 9 bases. CDR3 length equals 14 residues. V lost 7 bases to trimming and J lost 0 bases; unmatched junction nucleotides: 4. CDR1 and CDR2 from the germline V gene are SQVTM and ANQGSEA. The CDR3 coding sequence is TGCAGCGCTGTAGCGGGAGACTCCTACAATGAGCAGTTCTTC. Translating gives CSAVAGDSYNEQFF.

J is TRBJ2-2 and V is TRBV5-6; D is undetermined. The CDR3 sequence is 12 residues long. The V end lost 2 bases, the J end lost 6 bases, and 5 bases lay between the germline ends. The germline V gene encodes CDR1 SGHDT and CDR2 YYEEEE. The CDR3 loop reads CASSFTAGELFF. Here the CDR3 DNA reads TGTGCCAGCAGCTTTACAGCCGGGGAGCTGTTTTTT.

The rearrangement uses TRBV19 and TRBJ1-2, with TRBD1 matching over 9 bases. The CDR3 totals 14 residues. J lost 1 base, V lost 9 bases, and 6 bases had no gene match. Germline CDR1 LNHDA, CDR2 SQIVND (reference sequence). The CDR3 DNA is TGTGCCAGCACGGGACAGGGTCATAACTATGGCTACACCTTC. This translates into CASTGQGHNYGYTF. Using reference TRBV19 and TRBJ1-2 for the parts outside the CDR3, the full variable domain is DGGITQSPKYLFRKEGQNVTLSCEQNLNHDAMYWYRQDPGQGLRLIYYSQIVNDFQKGDIAEGYSVSREKKESFPLTVTSAQKNPTAFYLCASTGQGHNYGYTFGSGTRLTVV.

This chain joins TRBV7-2 and TRBJ2-1; 8 positions agree with TRBD1. The ends lost 5 bases at V and 4 bases at J; junction bases unmatched: 7. This CDR3 is built from 15 residues. The germline CDR1 and CDR2 sequences are SGHTA and FQGNSA. Written as DNA, the CDR3 is TGTGCCAGCAGCGCGCAGGGGGCGGGTTACAATGAGCAGTTCTTC. Translated, it gives CASSAQGAGYNEQFF. The full variable domain, its missing parts supplied by reference TRBV7-2 and TRBJ2-1, is GAGVSQSPSNKVTEKGKDVELRCDPISGHTALYWYRQSLGQGLEFLIYFQGNSAPDKSGLPSDRFSAERTGGSVSTLTIQRTQQEDSAVYLCASSAQGAGYNEQFFGPGTRLTVL.

The chain links TRBV2 to TRBJ2-4; D is ambiguous. The V gene lost 6 bases and the J gene lost 0 bases, with 12 bases spanning the gap. Germline CDR1 is SNHLY and CDR2 is FYNNEI. The CDR3 loop spans 15 amino acids. CDR3 region: CASRSSVLAKNIQYF. DNA for the CDR3: TGTGCCAGCAGGAGCAGCGTGCTAGCCAAAAACATTCAGTACTTC.

This clone has just one count. The V gene is TRBV4-3, the J gene TRBJ2-3, with 9 bases lining up with TRBD2. In germline, CDR1 is LGHNA, CDR2 YSLEER. CDR3 length equals 14 residues. The J segment lost 8 bases and the V segment lost 5 bases, leaving 8 bases of the junction unmatched. The CDR3 sequence: CASSKGLAGGTQYF. In nucleotides, the CDR3 is TGCGCCAGCAGCAAGGGACTAGCCGGGGGTACGCAGTATTTT.

The V and J genes are TRBV13 and TRBJ1-5, with D possibly being TRBD1 (5 bases). Germline loops: CDR1 PRHDT, CDR2 FYEKMQ (reference sequence). This CDR3 contains 11 residues. Trimming pared 6 bases from V and 10 bases from J, leaving 10 bases between. CDR3 protein: CASSLGVPQHF. CDR3 DNA sequence: TGTGCCAGCAGTCTAGGGGTTCCCCAGCATTTT. Complete variable domain (other parts from reference TRBV13 and TRBJ1-5): AAGVIQSPRHLIKEKRETATLKCYPIPRHDTVYWYQQGPGQDPQFLISFYEKMQSDKGSIPDRFSAQQFSDYHSELNMSSLELGDSALYFCASSLGVPQHFGDGTRLSIL.

V gene TRBV6-6 combines with J gene TRBJ2-3, with 9 positions matching TRBD2. The germline CDR1 and CDR2 sequences are MNHNY and SVGAGI (reference sequence). CDR3 length: 13 residues. The J segment lost 7 bases and the V segment lost 10 bases, leaving 9 bases of the junction unmatched. In DNA, the CDR3 is TGTGCCACCTCAGCCCTAGCGGGACATACGCAGTATTTT. Translation: CATSALAGHTQYF.

This rearrangement joins TRBV27 to TRBJ2-7, with D perhaps TRBD1 (6 bases). Germline V lookup: CDR1 MNHEY, CDR2 SMNVEV (reference sequence). V was shortened by 2 bases and J by 0 bases, with 14 bases between the two germline ends. The CDR3 length is 16 residues. DNA for the CDR3: TGTGCCAGCAGTTTACTGGGCCAGGGGCCCTCCTACGAGCAGTACTTC. It encodes CASSLLGQGPSYEQYF.

The genes are TRBV28 and TRBJ1-4, with 9 bases identical to TRBD1. After removal of 5 bases from V and 8 bases from J, the junction contained 6 bases not matched to a gene. CDR1 is MDHEN, CDR2 SYDVKM, per germline. The CDR3 loop spans 14 amino acids. CDR3 protein: CASSAQGAGEKLFF. The CDR3 region has the DNA TGTGCCAGCAGTGCACAGGGGGCAGGGGAAAAACTGTTTTTT.

The V call is TRBV19, the J call TRBJ1-5; 7 positions agree with TRBD1. V trimming: 6 bases; J trimming: 4 bases; junction bases outside the gene matches: 12. Germline lookup yields CDR1 LNHDA and CDR2 SQIVND (reference sequence). The CDR3 length is 16 residues. This CDR3 reads CASSPTGEVWNQPQHF. CDR3 nucleotides: TGTGCCAGTAGCCCCACAGGGGAAGTTTGGAATCAGCCCCAGCATTTT.

This clone showed up just a few times. The V and J genes are TRBV2 and TRBJ2-2, with D unclear. V was cut by 5 bases and J by 2 bases, with 6 bases left in between. CDR1 SNHLY and CDR2 FYNNEI come from the germline V gene. The length of the CDR3 is 13 residues. The CDR3 region is CASSRVNTGELFF. The CDR3 DNA is TGTGCCAGCAGTCGGGTAAACACCGGGGAGCTGTTTTTT. Variable domain in full (rest from reference TRBV2 and TRBJ2-2): EPEVTQTPSHQVTQMGQEVILRCVPISNHLYFYWYRQILGQKVEFLVSFYNNEISEKSEIFDDQFSVERPDGSNFTLKIRSTKLEDSAMYFCASSRVNTGELFFGEGSRLTVL.

The chain joins TRBV4-2 to TRBJ1-4; no clear D gene. The CDR3 runs to 15 residues. In germline, CDR1 is LGHNA, CDR2 YNFKEQ. V lost 0 bases, J lost 0 bases, and 5 bases lay in between. The CDR3, as DNA: TGTGCCAGCAGCCAAGATCTGTCAACTAATGAAAAACTGTTTTTT. This gives the protein CASSQDLSTNEKLFF.

The V and J genes are TRBV7-6 and TRBJ2-4; 8 nucleotides match TRBD2. Germline trimming cut 1 base from V and 1 base from J; bases unmatched to any gene: 12. The CDR3 runs to 19 residues. Per the germline V gene, CDR1 is SGHVS and CDR2 is FNYEAQ. The CDR3 nucleotides are TGTGCCAGCAGCTTAGGGTTTCCGGGAGGGCCAGCGGCCAAAAACATTCAGTACTTC. Protein sequence: CASSLGFPGGPAAKNIQYF. Full variable domain (remainder filled in from reference TRBV7-6 and TRBJ2-4): GAGVSQSPRYKVTKRGQDVALRCDPISGHVSLYWYRQALGQGPEFLTYFNYEAQQDKSGLPNDRFSAERPEGSISTLTIQRTEQRDSAMYRCASSLGFPGGPAAKNIQYFGAGTRLSVL.

This clone was counted a single time. The chain has TRBV4-3 and TRBJ2-1; 8 positions match TRBD2. Looked up from germline, CDR1 is LGHNA and CDR2 is YSLEER. V dropped 3 bases and J dropped 6; count of bases not matched to a gene: 25. This CDR3 spans 21 amino acids. CDR3 protein: CASSHLGVLPGTRSSSNEQFF. CDR3 nucleotides: TGCGCCAGCAGCCACTTGGGGGTCTTACCCGGGACTAGGTCCTCGAGCAATGAGCAGTTCTTC.

The genes are TRBV7-9 and TRBJ1-5; possible D gene TRBD1, 6 bases. Germline CDR1 reads SEHNR; CDR2 reads FQNEAQ (reference sequence). V lost 5 bases to trimming and J lost 10 bases, with 18 bases between them. This CDR3 comprises 14 residues. The CDR3 bases are TGTGCCAGCAGCCAGGACGGGTCGGGGGGCCCCCAGCATTTT. Translation gives CASSQDGSGGPQHF.

This chain joins TRBV28 and TRBJ1-1; TRBD1 agrees at 7 bases. The CDR3 is made up of 16 amino acids. Germline V gene data show CDR1 as MDHEN and CDR2 as SYDVKM. V lost 5 bases to trimming and J lost 4 bases; unmatched junction nucleotides: 13. CDR3 nucleotides: TGTGCCAGCAGTATACCCGTCTCCAGGGGGACCACTGAAGCTTTCTTT. Its translation: CASSIPVSRGTTEAFF.

The chain recombines TRBV28 with TRBJ2-5, with 8 nucleotides matching TRBD2. The V and J ends lost 8 bases and 4 bases, in that order; junction bases with no gene match: 9. CDR1 is MDHEN and CDR2 is SYDVKM in the germline V gene. The length of the CDR3 is 14 residues. The CDR3 DNA reads as TGTGCCAGCTCAAAACGGGAGGGCCGAGAGACCCAGTACTTC. Translating it yields CASSKREGRETQYF. The full variable domain, completed using reference TRBV28 and TRBJ2-5, is DVKVTQSSRYLVKRTGEKVFLECVQDMDHENMFWYRQDPGLGLRLIYFSYDVKMKEKGDIPEGYSVSREKKERFSLILESASTNQTSMYLCASSKREGRETQYFGPGTRLLVL.

The gene calls are TRBV12-5 and TRBJ2-1; no firm D call. Trimming removed 0 bases from V and 6 bases from J, with 3 bases in between. This CDR3 spans 12 amino acids. Germline V gene lookup returns CDR1 LGHNT and CDR2 FRNRAP. The CDR3 reads CASGLVRNEQFF. Here the CDR3 DNA reads TGTGCTAGTGGTTTGGTCCGCAATGAGCAGTTCTTC.

The V gene is TRBV7-2, the J gene TRBJ2-1; TRBD2 might be the D (5 bases). This CDR3 spans 13 amino acids. V dropped 1 base and J dropped 7 bases, with 8 bases sitting between them. Germline CDR1 is SGHTA and CDR2 is FQGNSA. As DNA, the CDR3 is TGTGCCAGCAGCTTAGGGACTGTAAATGAGCAGTTCTTC. Amino acids: CASSLGTVNEQFF.

This chain joins TRBV5-1 and TRBJ1-1, with D tentatively TRBD1 (5 bases). The CDR3 extends over 14 amino acids. Germline assignment: CDR1 SGHRS and CDR2 YFSETQ. V was trimmed by 3 bases and J by 7 bases, leaving 16 bases between them. CDR3 residues: CASSSQGRGSEAFF. The CDR3 DNA reads TGCGCCAGCAGCTCCCAGGGCCGGGGGAGTGAAGCTTTCTTT.

The chain couples TRBV7-2 to TRBJ1-4; TRBD1 matches at 8 bases. The CDR3 spans 14 residues. Unmatched junction bases numbered 7, after V lost 5 bases and J lost 8 bases. CDR1 is SGHTA and CDR2 is FQGNSA in the germline V gene. The CDR3 nucleotides are TGTGCCAGCAGCATTGGACAGGGCGAGGAAAAACTGTTTTTT. It is translated as CASSIGQGEEKLFF.

This chain connects TRBV7-8 to TRBJ2-1; D may be TRBD2 (6 bases). This CDR3 has 14 amino acids. Deletions cut 0 bases from V and 7 bases from J, with 10 bases between. Germline-derived CDR1 and CDR2 are SGHVS and FQNEAQ. The CDR3 protein is CASSLAGGYNEQFF. The DNA of the CDR3 is TGTGCCAGCAGCTTAGCGGGGGGTTATAATGAGCAGTTCTTC.